This TCR beta chain was retrieved from a study of blood T cell repertoires in COVID-19. Study overall: The origin of the acute and convalescent COVID-19 samples was the United States, Italy and Spain.

Some clones are missing from TCRdb's copy, which holds only in-frame ones; the method was immunoSEQ multiplex PCR. The sample records roughly 330,000 clones, 85% to 90% being singletons. The clonotype was recovered from a woman in her fifties or sixties with active or convalescent COVID-19. Sample: peripheral blood.

The CDR3: CASSVSTGAVTEKLFF. The CDR3 DNA follows: TGTGCCAGCAGCGTCTCTACAGGGGCTGTTACTGAAAAACTGTTTTTT. The chain links TRBV9 to TRBJ1-4, with 7 bases aligning to TRBD1. Germline V CDR1 and CDR2: SGDLS, YYNGEE. There are 16 residues in the CDR3. With 2 bases clipped from V and 7 bases from J, the junction kept 11 bases outside the gene matches.